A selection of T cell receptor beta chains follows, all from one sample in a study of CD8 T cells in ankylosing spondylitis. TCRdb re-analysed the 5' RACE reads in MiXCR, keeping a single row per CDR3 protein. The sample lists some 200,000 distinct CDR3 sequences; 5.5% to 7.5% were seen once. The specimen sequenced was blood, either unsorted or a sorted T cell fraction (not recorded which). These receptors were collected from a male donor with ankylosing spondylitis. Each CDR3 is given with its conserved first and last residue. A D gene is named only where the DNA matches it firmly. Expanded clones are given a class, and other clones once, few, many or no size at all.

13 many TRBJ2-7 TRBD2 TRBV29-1 TGCAGCGTCAGACTAGCGACGGCCCACGAGCAGTACTTC CSVRLATAHEQYF
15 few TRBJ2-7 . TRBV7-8 TGTGCCAGCAGCTTAGCGGCCTACGGGGATGGGGAGCAGTACTTC CASSLAAYGDGEQYF
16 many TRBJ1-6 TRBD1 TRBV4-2 TGTGCCAGCAGCCAAGATTTAGGACAGGGAGGTTCACCCCTCCACTTT CASSQDLGQGGSPLHF
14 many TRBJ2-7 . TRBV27 TGTGCCAGCAGTTTATGGCAGGGCTACTACGAGCAGTACTTC CASSLWQGYYEQYF
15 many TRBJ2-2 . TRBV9 TGTGCCAGCAGCGTAGAACAGAGAAACACCGGGGAGCTGTTTTTT CASSVEQRNTGELFF
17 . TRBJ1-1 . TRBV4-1 TGCTCCAGCAGCCCCCGGACGCAGGCCTCTATGAACACTGAAGCTTTCTTT CSSSPRTQASMNTEAFF
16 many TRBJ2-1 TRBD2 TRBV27 TGTGCCAGCAGTAACCAACTAGCGGCAGAGGTCGATGAGCAGTTCTTC CASSNQLAAEVDEQFF
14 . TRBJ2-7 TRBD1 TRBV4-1 TGCGCCAGCAGCCCCCGGACAGGGGTCCACGAGCAGTACTTC CASSPRTGVHEQYF
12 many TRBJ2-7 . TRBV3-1 TGTGCCAGCAGCCAAGGTCGGGACGAGCAGTACTTC CASSQGRDEQYF
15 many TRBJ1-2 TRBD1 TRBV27 TGTGCCAGCAGTGCCCGGACAGGGGTCGGGTATGGCTACACCTTC CASSARTGVGYGYTF
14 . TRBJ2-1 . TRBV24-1 TGTGCCACCAGTGACCAGACAGGTGAGAATGAGCAGTTCTTC CATSDQTGENEQFF